These 18 T cell receptor beta chains were sequenced from one sample in a study of blood T cell repertoires in COVID-19. The protocol was immunoSEQ multiplex PCR, while the TCRdb copy is restricted to in-frame clones and leaves out a portion. Altogether about 120,000 clones are present, more than 70% being singletons, with the ten largest covering under 9%. Sequencing input: peripheral blood. These receptors came from a woman aged 70-85 years who had recovered from COVID-19.

The sample holds a few counts of this clone. The V gene is TRBV11-2, the J gene TRBJ1-6, with 8 bases fitting TRBD1. The J segment lost 2 bases and the V segment lost 5 bases, leaving 2 bases of the junction unmatched. Germline assignment: CDR1 SGHAT and CDR2 FQNNGV. The CDR3 has 15 amino acids. The CDR3 DNA follows: TGTGCCAGCAGCCCGACAGGGGCCTATAATTCACCCCTCCACTTT. As protein: CASSPTGAYNSPLHF. The complete variable domain, with remaining parts taken from reference TRBV11-2 and TRBJ1-6, reads EAGVAQSPRYKIIEKRQSVAFWCNPISGHATLYWYQQILGQGPKLLIQFQNNGVVDDSQLPKDRFSAERLKGVDSTLKIQPAKLEDSAVYLCASSPTGAYNSPLHFGNGTRLTVT.

This clone was seen a single time. The chain uses TRBV28 and TRBJ1-2, with D possibly TRBD1 on 6 matching bases. Germline V CDR1 and CDR2: MDHEN, SYDVKM. Trimming cost V 5 bases and J 6 bases, with 16 bases left between them. There are 14 residues in the CDR3. CDR3 sequence (DNA): TGTGCCAGCAGTCCTCATTACAGGGACCATGGCTACACCTTC. Protein product: CASSPHYRDHGYTF.

In this sample, this clone turned up once. V and J are TRBV11-1 and TRBJ2-5; D is perhaps TRBD2 (5 bases). V dropped 3 bases and J dropped 5 bases, with 16 bases sitting between them. The length of the CDR3 is 15 residues. Germline V lookup: CDR1 SGHAT, CDR2 FQDESV (reference sequence). CDR3 in amino acids: CASSFGVPSRETQYF. CDR3 in DNA: TGTGCCAGCAGCTTCGGGGTCCCCTCTCGCGAGACCCAGTACTTC.

CDR3 nucleotides: TGTGCCTGGAGCCCACTCCTAGGACAGGGCAACCACACCTTC. Residues: CAWSPLLGQGNHTF. This chain links TRBV30 with TRBJ1-2, with TRBD1 matching over 8 bases. The ends lost 3 bases at V and 12 bases at J; junction bases unmatched: 15. Germline V gives CDR1 GTSNPN, CDR2 SVGIG (reference sequence). The CDR3 loop spans 14 amino acids. The full variable domain, with the rest looked up from reference TRBV30 and TRBJ1-2, is SQTIHQWPATLVQPVGSPLSLECTVEGTSNPNLYWYRQAAGRGLQLLFYSVGIGQISSEVPQNLSASRPQDRQFILSSKKLLLSDSGFYLCAWSPLLGQGNHTFGSGTRLTVV.

This chain joins TRBV28 and TRBJ1-2; D is unresolved. The V gene's germline CDR1 is MDHEN and CDR2 SYDVKM. This CDR3 has 14 residues. The ends were cut back, 5 bases at V and 8 bases at J, with 18 bases in the middle. CDR3 protein: CASSDSTRIRGYTF. The CDR3, as DNA: TGTGCCAGCAGTGACTCAACCAGAATCCGAGGCTACACCTTC.

This chain connects TRBV28 to TRBJ2-7; 7 bases are a match to TRBD2. Germline lookup yields CDR1 MDHEN and CDR2 SYDVKM. Germline trimming cut 5 bases from V and 0 bases from J; bases unmatched to any gene: 4. The CDR3 contains 14 residues. CDR3 sequence: CASSRLALSYEQYF. The DNA of the CDR3 is TGTGCCAGCAGTCGACTAGCCCTCTCCTACGAGCAGTACTTC.

This clone was picked up a small number of times. The rearrangement uses TRBV7-6 and TRBJ2-2; TRBD1 aligns across 7 bases. V lost 5 bases and J lost 6; bases outside the gene matches: 12. This CDR3 contains 16 residues. Looked up from germline, CDR1 is SGHVS and CDR2 is FNYEAQ. The chain's CDR3 is CASSLRQGTFPGELFF. The CDR3 nucleotides are TGTGCCAGCAGCCTTCGACAGGGTACTTTTCCCGGGGAGCTGTTTTTT.

This clone was seen just once. CDR3 amino acids: CASSLVLAGAWNTGELFF. In nucleotides, the CDR3 is TGTGCCAGCAGCTTAGTACTAGCGGGGGCCTGGAACACCGGGGAGCTGTTTTTT. This chain links TRBV11-2 with TRBJ2-2; 11 bases are shared with TRBD2. The V segment lost 1 base and the J segment 1 base; nucleotides outside the gene matches: 5. The V gene's germline CDR1 is SGHAT and CDR2 FQNNGV. CDR3 length equals 18 residues.

J is TRBJ2-5 and V is TRBV2, with TRBD1 matching over 7 bases. The CDR3 spans 13 residues. Per germline, CDR1 SNHLY and CDR2 FYNNEI. After removal of 7 bases from V and 5 bases from J, the junction contained 7 bases not matched to a gene. The CDR3, as DNA: TGTGCCAGCACCAGGACAGGCCCGGAGACCCAGTACTTC. It codes for CASTRTGPETQYF. Looking up the rest from reference TRBV2 and TRBJ2-5 gives the full variable domain: EPEVTQTPSHQVTQMGQEVILRCVPISNHLYFYWYRQILGQKVEFLVSFYNNEISEKSEIFDDQFSVERPDGSNFTLKIRSTKLEDSAMYFCASTRTGPETQYFGPGTRLLVL.

The chain combines TRBV2 with TRBJ2-7; TRBD1 aligns across 7 bases. Germline V gives CDR1 SNHLY, CDR2 FYNNEI. V was pared by 5 bases and J by 2 bases, with 3 bases of the junction left unmatched. CDR3 length: 13 residues. CDR3 region: CASSKQGPYEQYF. The CDR3 region has the DNA TGTGCCAGCAGTAAACAGGGGCCCTACGAGCAGTACTTC.

The V and J genes are TRBV27 and TRBJ1-2; D is possibly TRBD1 (5 bases). The CDR3 is 13 residues long. Germline CDR1 MNHEY, CDR2 SMNVEV (reference sequence). Trimming cost V 2 bases and J 4 bases, with 8 bases left between them. CDR3 bases: TGTGCCAGCAGTTTACGGGGGACCTATGGCTACACCTTC. Protein: CASSLRGTYGYTF.

The V call is TRBV6-2 or TRBV6-3, the J call TRBJ1-2; 7 nucleotides agree with TRBD1. There are 17 residues in the CDR3. The V and J ends lost 5 bases and 8 bases, in that order; junction bases with no gene match: 20. Germline V CDR1 and CDR2: MNHEY, SVGEGT. The CDR3 sequence is CASSPGWGQRRSGGYTF. In DNA, the CDR3 is TGTGCCAGCAGTCCGGGGTGGGGACAGAGGCGCTCTGGGGGCTACACCTTC.

V gene TRBV4-1 combines with J gene TRBJ2-3; a weak D match, TRBD2 (6 bases). V lost 4 bases and J lost 6, with 11 bases in between. CDR3 size: 13 residues. Germline V gene lookup returns CDR1 MGHRA and CDR2 YSYEKL. CDR3 loop: CASSRTGGDTQYF. CDR3 in DNA: TGCGCCAGCAGCCGTACCGGGGGTGATACGCAGTATTTT.

This clone was seen once. The chain is built from TRBV23-1 and TRBJ1-6; D unresolved. TRBV23-1 is an ORF, and what it does is uncertain. Trimming pared 5 bases from V and 5 bases from J, leaving 13 bases between. The CDR3 sequence is 15 residues long. CDR3 nucleotide sequence: TGCGCCAGCAGTTCGGGGAGGCCCGATAATTCACCCCTCCACTTT. It translates to CASSSGRPDNSPLHF.

V is TRBV6-2 or TRBV6-3 and J is TRBJ1-2; D is possibly TRBD1 (6 bases). The CDR3 has 12 amino acids. Germline CDR1 reads MNHEY; CDR2 reads SVGEGT. With 6 bases removed from V and 3 bases from J, the gap between germline ends came to 8 bases. This CDR3 reads CASSWGHYGYTF. DNA for the CDR3: TGTGCCAGCAGCTGGGGGCACTATGGCTACACCTTC.

The chain recombines TRBV5-6 with TRBJ2-5; 10 nucleotides agree with TRBD2. This CDR3 is built from 16 residues. Per germline, CDR1 SGHDT and CDR2 YYEEEE. The V and J ends lost 4 bases and 5 bases, in that order; junction bases with no gene match: 11. The DNA of the CDR3 is TGTGCCAGCAGCCCAGTAGCGGGAGGAGGGTCGGAGACCCAGTACTTC. Protein: CASSPVAGGGSETQYF.

J is TRBJ1-2 and V is TRBV20-1; TRBD1 might be the D (6 bases). Germline loops: CDR1 DFQATT, CDR2 SNEGSKA (reference sequence). The CDR3 is 11 amino acids. The CDR3 is CRPQEGGVYTF. In DNA form, the CDR3 reads TGCAGGCCCCAGGAAGGGGGTGTCTACACCTTC.

The V and J genes are TRBV7-9 and TRBJ2-7, with TRBD2 as a possible D gene (5 bases). V lost 5 bases to trimming and J lost 5 bases, with 10 bases between them. The CDR3 is made up of 12 amino acids. CDR1 and CDR2 (germline): SEHNR, FQNEAQ (reference sequence). The CDR3 coding sequence is TGTGCCAGCAGCCCTCCTAGCAACGAGCAGTACTTC. Protein sequence: CASSPPSNEQYF.